Presented here are 9 T cell receptor beta chains from one specimen sequenced in a study of early T cells in non-severe SARS-CoV-2 infection. MiXCR, applied by TCRdb to the 5' RACE reads, yields one record per CDR3 protein. The profile shows 45,000 to 60,000 distinct CDR3 sequences, about 10% of them singletons. The specimen sequenced was whole blood. All receptors derive from an adult who was a healthcare worker with PCR-confirmed SARS-CoV-2 infection or an uninfected control (not recorded which).

The chain has TRBV2 and TRBJ2-2, with 8 bases identical to TRBD1. The J segment lost 6 bases and the V segment lost 3 bases, leaving 3 bases of the junction unmatched. Germline assignment: CDR1 SNHLY and CDR2 FYNNEI. The CDR3 is made up of 14 amino acids. The CDR3: CASSELQGAGELFF. In nucleotides, the CDR3 is TGTGCCAGCAGTGAGCTACAGGGGGCCGGGGAGCTGTTTTTT.

This clonotype was detected only a few times. The chain recombines TRBV19 with TRBJ1-6; perhaps TRBD1 as D (5 bases). CDR3 size: 14 residues. Germline loops: CDR1 LNHDA, CDR2 SQIVND (reference sequence). V was pared by 6 bases and J by 3 bases, with 9 bases between. CDR3 sequence (DNA): TGTGCCAGTAGAGACAGCCTCTATAATTCACCCCTCCACTTT. Encoded protein: CASRDSLYNSPLHF.

The sample holds a few counts of this clonotype. This rearrangement joins TRBV2 to TRBJ2-7, with 7 bases identical to TRBD1. This CDR3 comprises 13 residues. The germline V gene encodes CDR1 SNHLY and CDR2 FYNNEI. J gave up 2 bases and V 11 bases, and 9 bases lay outside the gene matches. CDR3 nucleotide sequence: TGTGCCGGCAACCGGGACAGAGCCTACGAGCAGTACTTC. It specifies CAGNRDRAYEQYF. Full variable domain (outside the CDR3, taken from reference TRBV2 and TRBJ2-7): EPEVTQTPSHQVTQMGQEVILRCVPISNHLYFYWYRQILGQKVEFLVSFYNNEISEKSEIFDDQFSVERPDGSNFTLKIRSTKLEDSAMYFCAGNRDRAYEQYFGPGTRLTVT.

At least ten counts were recorded for this clonotype. The chain has TRBV18 and TRBJ2-1; 7 nucleotides agree with TRBD2. The CDR3 runs to 14 residues. V shed 6 bases and J 2 bases; nucleotides not matched to a gene: 4. Germline CDR1 is KGHSH and CDR2 is LQKENI. Here the CDR3 DNA reads TGTGCCAGCTCGCGAGCGGGGACCTACAATGAGCAGTTCTTC. It encodes CASSRAGTYNEQFF.

This clonotype appeared a few times. This chain uses TRBV10-3 with TRBJ2-1, with 13 positions matching TRBD2. Germline CDR1 is ENHRY and CDR2 is SYGVKD. This CDR3 has 16 residues. Trimming took 3 bases from V and 10 from J; bases not matched to a gene: 9. The CDR3: CAISDAGTSGKYEQFF. CDR3 coding DNA: TGTGCCATCAGTGACGCCGGGACTAGCGGGAAATACGAGCAGTTCTTC.

This clonotype appeared many times. The chain is built from TRBV7-2 and TRBJ2-5; D remains ambiguous. The length of the CDR3 is 12 residues. Germline CDR1 reads SGHTA; CDR2 reads FQGNSA. The V end lost 5 bases, the J end lost 5 bases, and 9 bases lay between the germline ends. The chain's CDR3 is CASSKEGETQYF. The CDR3 nucleotides read TGTGCCAGCAGCAAGGAAGGCGAGACCCAGTACTTC. Variable domain in full (rest from reference TRBV7-2 and TRBJ2-5): GAGVSQSPSNKVTEKGKDVELRCDPISGHTALYWYRQSLGQGLEFLIYFQGNSAPDKSGLPSDRFSAERTGGSVSTLTIQRTQQEDSAVYLCASSKEGETQYFGPGTRLLVL.

This clonotype was counted ten times or more. The CDR3 here is CSVRRERETQYF. The CDR3 coding sequence is TGCAGCGTTAGGAGGGAACGGGAGACCCAGTACTTC. V and J are TRBV29-1 and TRBJ2-5; the D gene is possibly TRBD2 (6 bases). This CDR3 has 12 residues. The germline V gene encodes CDR1 SQVTM and CDR2 ANQGSEA. Trimming cost V 5 bases and J 5 bases, with 12 bases left between them.

This clonotype was seen repeatedly, ten times or more. The chain recombines TRBV28 with TRBJ2-5, with D perhaps TRBD2 (6 bases). In germline, CDR1 is MDHEN, CDR2 SYDVKM. CDR3 length: 13 residues. V lost 5 bases and J 1 base, leaving 8 bases between the germline ends. The CDR3 DNA sequence: TGTGCCAGCAGTCCGGGAGCCCAAGAGACCCAGTACTTC. Translated: CASSPGAQETQYF.

This clonotype was recorded only once. In this CDR3 the conserved last residue, phenylalanine or tryptophan, is missing, so a read error is likely. This chain joins TRBV11-2 and TRBJ2-7, with 11 bases lining up with TRBD2. This CDR3 has 14 amino acids. Per the germline V gene, CDR1 is SGHAT and CDR2 is FQNNGV. The V and J ends lost 3 bases and 9 bases, in that order; junction bases with no gene match: 7. The CDR3: CASSLGLAVLGQYS. In DNA form, the CDR3 reads TGTGCCAGCAGCTTGGGACTAGCGGTTTTGGGGCAGTACTCC.